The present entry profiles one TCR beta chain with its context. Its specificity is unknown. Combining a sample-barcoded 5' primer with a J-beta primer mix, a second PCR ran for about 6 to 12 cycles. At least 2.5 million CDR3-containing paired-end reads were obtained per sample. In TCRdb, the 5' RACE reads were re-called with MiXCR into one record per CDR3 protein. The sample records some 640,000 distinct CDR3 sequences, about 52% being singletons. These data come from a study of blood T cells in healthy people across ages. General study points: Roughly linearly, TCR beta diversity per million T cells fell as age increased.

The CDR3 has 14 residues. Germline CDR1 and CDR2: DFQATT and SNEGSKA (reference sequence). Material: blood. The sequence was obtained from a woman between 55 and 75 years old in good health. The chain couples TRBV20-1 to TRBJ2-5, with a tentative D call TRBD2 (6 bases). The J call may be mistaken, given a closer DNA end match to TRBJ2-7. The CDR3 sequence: CSALKWEAGDEQYF. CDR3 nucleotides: TGCAGTGCTTTGAAGTGGGAGGCTGGTGACGAGCAGTACTTC.